This entry features one T cell receptor beta chain sequence. The CDR3 sequence is 15 residues long. Germline CDR1 is SGHRS and CDR2 is YFSETQ. The data were obtained in a study of T cells expressing NK-cell markers. The TCR beta cDNA came from 5'RACE template switching with UMIs. Reprocessing the 5' RACE reads, TCRdb reports a single entry for every CDR3 protein and omits DNA. Its table records hundreds of thousands of distinct CDR3 sequences. J is TRBJ2-1 and V is TRBV5-1; TCRdb gives TRBD1 as the D gene, but with no DNA this cannot be confirmed. This TCR came from a man younger than 35 in good health. The sample consisted of blood T cells: a sorted CD56 or NKG2C T cell subset, CD4+ or CD8+ T cells, or bulk PBMC T cells (not recorded which). This chain's CDR3 is CASSLGGEDYNEQFF.